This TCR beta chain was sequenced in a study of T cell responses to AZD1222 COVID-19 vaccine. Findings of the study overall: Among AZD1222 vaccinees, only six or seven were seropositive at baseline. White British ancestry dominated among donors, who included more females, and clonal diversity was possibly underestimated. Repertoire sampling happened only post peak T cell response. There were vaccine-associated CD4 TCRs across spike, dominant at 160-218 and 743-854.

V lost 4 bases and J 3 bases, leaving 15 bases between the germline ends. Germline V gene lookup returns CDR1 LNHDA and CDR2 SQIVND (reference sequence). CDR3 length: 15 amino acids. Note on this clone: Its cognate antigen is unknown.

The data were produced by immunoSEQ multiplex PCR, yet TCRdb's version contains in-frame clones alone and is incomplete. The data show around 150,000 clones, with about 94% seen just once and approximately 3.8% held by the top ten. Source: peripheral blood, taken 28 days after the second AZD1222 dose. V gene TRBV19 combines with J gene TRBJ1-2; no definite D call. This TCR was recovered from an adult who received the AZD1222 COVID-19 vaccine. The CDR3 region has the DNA TGTGCCAGTAGTACCGGGGAAATTGTTCACTATGGCTACACCTTC. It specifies CASSTGEIVHYGYTF.